One and the same sample provided the 3 T cell receptor beta chains below, sequenced in a study of shared clonotypes between healthy human individuals. Profiling relied on immunoSEQ multiplex PCR, and the TCRdb table lists in-frame clones only, not all of them. The sample has 2 million to 2.5 million clones; 90% to 95% are singletons. Sequenced sample: naive CD4+ T cells sorted from blood. The subset denotes: CD45RA+ positively selected. All receptors derive from a man aged 18 to 30 in good health.

This chain joins TRBV23-1 and TRBJ1-5, with D perhaps TRBD1 (5 bases). TRBV23-1 is recorded as an ORF, its role being uncertain. The CDR3 length is 13 residues. Trimming cost V 9 bases and J 1 base, with 10 bases left between them. The CDR3 protein is CARPGGSNQPQHF. Written as DNA, the CDR3 is TGCGCCAGGCCGGGGGGAAGCAATCAGCCCCAGCATTTT.

The chain is built from TRBV6-5 and TRBJ2-5; 13 positions match TRBD2. The CDR3 spans 15 residues. Germline V gives CDR1 MNHEY, CDR2 SVGAGI. Trimming at V came to 6 bases and at J to 3 bases, leaving 4 bases not matched to a gene. CDR3 residues: CASSTTSGGEETQYF. CDR3 nucleotide sequence: TGTGCCAGCAGCACTACTAGCGGGGGGGAAGAGACCCAGTACTTC.

The chain links TRBV6-5 to TRBJ1-6; a weak D match, TRBD1 (5 bases). The CDR3 extends over 15 amino acids. CDR1 and CDR2 from the germline V gene are MNHEY and SVGAGI. V lost 5 bases to trimming and J lost 5 bases, with 13 bases between them. The CDR3: CASSPWGGNNSPLHF. DNA of the CDR3: TGTGCCAGCAGTCCCTGGGGGGGGAATAATTCACCCCTCCACTTT.